This T cell receptor (beta chain) was recovered during a study of cytomegalovirus exposure and HLA in healthy donors. Study-wide results and caveats: There were a few CMV-associated chains whose specificity for CMV antigens was confirmed in vitro.

Primers included in the PCR were 60 Vbeta and 13 Jbeta primers. Sequenced by immunoSEQ multiplex PCR; TCRdb stores in-frame clones only, minus some. The sample records about 200,000 clones, around 70% being singletons. This clone has a handful of counts. Its specificity is unknown. This CDR3 region has 12 residues. V was pared by 7 bases and J by 9 bases, with 10 bases between. Germline assignment: CDR1 MNHNS and CDR2 SASEGT. The material sequenced was PBMCs. The chain links TRBV6-1 to TRBJ1-6; D is unclear. This clonotype was sampled from a man aged 35 to 55 in good health and CMV-seropositive. The CDR3 reads CASKRVGSPLHF. The CDR3 DNA reads TGTGCCAGCAAGAGGGTGGGTTCACCCCTCCACTTT.